This TCR beta chain originates from a study of cytomegalovirus exposure and HLA in healthy donors. Regarding the study as a whole: Some highly shared sequence variants likely arose as a pipeline artifact. In a later analysis, TCR association rates varied by HLA locus: DRB1 most, HLA-C fewest. In a later analysis, common viral pathogens appeared linked to several of the most significant clusters. Earlier analysis yielded a pattern in which most TCR beta V segments were productive about 90% or about 30% of the time.

The trim removed 8 bases at V and 6 bases at J, leaving 4 bases unmatched. The CDR3 spans 14 residues. Germline V gives CDR1 SGHNT, CDR2 YENEEA. This clone showed up just once. Its antigen remains unidentified. The PCR was carried out with 60 Vbeta primers and 13 Jbeta primers. TCRdb's table, derived via immunoSEQ multiplex PCR, lists solely in-frame clones and lacks some. The top ten hold under 6.5% of the sample, which has 55,000 to 90,000 clones, around 77% seen once. The sample was PBMCs. The source of this sequence is a man in his fifties or sixties in good health and CMV-seronegative. This chain joins TRBV11-3 and TRBJ1-6; 10 bases line up with TRBD1. The CDR3 spells CASHRDRGNSPLHF. The CDR3 nucleotides are TGTGCCAGCCACCGGGACAGGGGTAATTCACCCCTCCACTTT.